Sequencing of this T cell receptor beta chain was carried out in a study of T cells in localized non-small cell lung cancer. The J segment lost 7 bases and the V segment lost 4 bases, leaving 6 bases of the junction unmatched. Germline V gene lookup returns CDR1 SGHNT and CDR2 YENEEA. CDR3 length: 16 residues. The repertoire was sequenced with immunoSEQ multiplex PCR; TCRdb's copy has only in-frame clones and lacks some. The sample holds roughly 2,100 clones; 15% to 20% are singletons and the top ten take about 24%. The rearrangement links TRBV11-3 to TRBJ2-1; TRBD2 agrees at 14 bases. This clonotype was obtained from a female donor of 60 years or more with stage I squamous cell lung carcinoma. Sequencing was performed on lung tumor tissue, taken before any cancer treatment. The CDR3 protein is CASSSTGTSGRNEQFF. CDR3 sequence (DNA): TGTGCCAGCAGCTCAACCGGGACTAGCGGGAGAAATGAGCAGTTCTTC.